A selection of T cell receptor beta chains follows, all from one sample in a study of shared clonotypes between healthy human individuals. Libraries were prepared by immunoSEQ multiplex PCR; TCRdb keeps only in-frame clonotypes and omits some of them. The table includes about 480,000 clones, almost 80% detected once. Sequencing was carried out using PBMCs. These receptors came from a woman aged 40 to 49 in good health. Some clones in this sample may be carry-over from other donors' samples. CDR3s include the opening cysteine and the closing phenylalanine or tryptophan. A D gene is named only where the DNA matches it firmly. Clone size is not always given. Where it is, it says once, few, many or a class for expanded clones.

abundance: -
j_gene: TRBJ2-2
d_gene: -
v_gene: TRBV9
CDR3aa: CASSPQPAGELFF
CDR3nt: TGTGCCAGCAGCCCGCAACCAGCCGGGGAGCTGTTTTTT

abundance: -
j_gene: TRBJ2-1
d_gene: -
v_gene: TRBV5-1
CDR3aa: CASSLSDSYNEQFF
CDR3nt: TGCGCCAGCAGCTTAAGCGACTCCTACAATGAGCAGTTCTTC

abundance: -
j_gene: TRBJ2-3
d_gene: -
v_gene: TRBV5-6
CDR3aa: CASSLVPGPGNTQYF
CDR3nt: TGTGCCAGCAGCTTGGTTCCGGGGCCGGGGAATACGCAGTATTTT

abundance: -
j_gene: TRBJ2-7
d_gene: -
v_gene: TRBV7-3
CDR3aa: CASSLATGEGSYEQYF
CDR3nt: TGTGCCAGCAGCTTAGCAACAGGGGAGGGCTCCTACGAGCAGTACTTC

abundance: -
j_gene: TRBJ2-6
d_gene: -
v_gene: TRBV7-8
CDR3aa: CASSFFPEPLPTGSGANVLTF
CDR3nt: TGTGCCAGCAGCTTTTTCCCAGAACCACTCCCCACAGGATCTGGGGCCAACGTCCTGACTTTC

abundance: -
j_gene: TRBJ2-3
d_gene: -
v_gene: TRBV6-1
CDR3aa: CASSEVISRQVSTDTQYF
CDR3nt: TGTGCCAGCAGTGAAGTTATTAGCAGGCAGGTTAGCACAGATACGCAGTATTTT

abundance: -
j_gene: TRBJ2-1
d_gene: TRBD1
v_gene: TRBV5-1
CDR3aa: CASSLTGGNEQFF
CDR3nt: TGCGCCAGCAGCCTGACAGGGGGGAATGAGCAGTTCTTC

abundance: -
j_gene: TRBJ2-5
d_gene: -
v_gene: TRBV7-2
CDR3aa: CASSLQGTQETQYF
CDR3nt: TGTGCCAGCAGCTTACAGGGGACCCAAGAGACCCAGTACTTC

abundance: -
j_gene: TRBJ2-3
d_gene: -
v_gene: TRBV5-1
CDR3aa: CASSLVGRNTDTQYF
CDR3nt: TGCGCCAGCAGCTTGGTTGGGCGGAACACAGATACGCAGTATTTT

abundance: few
j_gene: TRBJ1-2
d_gene: TRBD1
v_gene: TRBV27
CDR3aa: CASSSRTGVGYTF
CDR3nt: TGTGCCAGCAGTTCCCGGACAGGGGTCGGCTACACCTTC

abundance: -
j_gene: TRBJ1-1
d_gene: -
v_gene: TRBV28
CDR3aa: CASSLEFGRIDTEAFF
CDR3nt: TGTGCCAGCAGTTTGGAGTTTGGAAGGATCGACACTGAAGCTTTCTTT

abundance: -
j_gene: TRBJ2-7
d_gene: -
v_gene: TRBV10-1
CDR3aa: CASSVSGILPYEQYF
CDR3nt: TGCGCCAGCAGTGTAAGCGGCATTCTCCCCTACGAGCAGTACTTC

abundance: -
j_gene: TRBJ1-1
d_gene: TRBD1
v_gene: TRBV7-3
CDR3aa: CASSLRRGTANTEAFF
CDR3nt: TGTGCCAGCAGCTTAAGGCGTGGGACAGCGAACACTGAAGCTTTCTTT

abundance: -
j_gene: TRBJ2-4
d_gene: TRBD2
v_gene: TRBV6-6
CDR3aa: CASTHPTSGRGSIQYF
CDR3nt: TGTGCCAGCACCCACCCGACTAGCGGGAGGGGGAGCATTCAGTACTTC

abundance: -
j_gene: TRBJ1-3
d_gene: -
v_gene: TRBV15
CDR3aa: CATSRDLGSGNTIYF
CDR3nt: TGTGCCACCAGCAGAGATTTGGGCTCTGGAAACACCATATATTTT

abundance: -
j_gene: TRBJ2-7
d_gene: TRBD2
v_gene: TRBV11-2
CDR3aa: CASSPGLHPYEQYF
CDR3nt: TGTGCCAGCAGCCCGGGACTACACCCCTACGAGCAGTACTTC

abundance: -
j_gene: TRBJ2-1
d_gene: TRBD2
v_gene: TRBV7-9
CDR3aa: CASSSRLAGRGYNEQFF
CDR3nt: TGTGCCAGCAGCTCCAGACTAGCGGGACGAGGATACAATGAGCAGTTCTTC

abundance: -
j_gene: TRBJ2-1
d_gene: -
v_gene: TRBV2
CDR3aa: CASSSRGGSYNEQFF
CDR3nt: TGTGCCAGCAGTAGTAGGGGGGGGTCCTACAATGAGCAGTTCTTC

abundance: -
j_gene: TRBJ2-7
d_gene: -
v_gene: TRBV18
CDR3aa: CASSSPTVNYEQYF
CDR3nt: TGTGCCAGCTCCTCTCCGACAGTAAACTACGAGCAGTACTTC

abundance: -
j_gene: TRBJ1-2
d_gene: TRBD1
v_gene: TRBV7-9
CDR3aa: CASSPGQNLYGYTF
CDR3nt: TGTGCCAGCAGCCCGGGACAGAATCTCTATGGCTACACCTTC

abundance: -
j_gene: TRBJ2-3
d_gene: TRBD2
v_gene: TRBV18
CDR3aa: CASSPRTAGGGTDTQYF
CDR3nt: TGTGCCAGCTCACCAAGAACAGCGGGAGGGGGCACAGATACGCAGTATTTT

abundance: few
j_gene: TRBJ1-3
d_gene: -
v_gene: TRBV25-1
CDR3aa: CASLSSGNTIYF
CDR3nt: TGTGCCAGCCTCAGCTCTGGAAACACCATATATTTT

abundance: -
j_gene: TRBJ1-1
d_gene: -
v_gene: TRBV5-5
CDR3aa: CASSFSGTNTEAFF
CDR3nt: TGTGCCAGCAGCTTTAGCGGAACGAACACTGAAGCTTTCTTT

abundance: once
j_gene: TRBJ1-5
d_gene: -
v_gene: TRBV5-5
CDR3aa: CASSLHGADSNQPQHF
CDR3nt: TGTGCCAGCAGCTTGCATGGGGCGGATAGCAATCAGCCCCAGCATTTT

abundance: once
j_gene: TRBJ2-2
d_gene: -
v_gene: TRBV5-6
CDR3aa: CASSLNTGELFF
CDR3nt: TGTGCCAGCAGCCTGAACACCGGGGAGCTGTTTTTT

abundance: -
j_gene: TRBJ1-2
d_gene: -
v_gene: TRBV20-1
CDR3aa: CSASPRYGYTF
CDR3nt: TGCAGTGCTAGTCCCCGGTATGGCTACACCTTC

abundance: -
j_gene: TRBJ2-4
d_gene: -
v_gene: TRBV5-5
CDR3aa: CASRWGDGGKNIQYF
CDR3nt: TGTGCCAGCAGGTGGGGGGATGGTGGCAAAAACATTCAGTACTTC

abundance: -
j_gene: TRBJ2-1
d_gene: TRBD2
v_gene: TRBV2
CDR3aa: CASSPGTSGRHEQFF
CDR3nt: TGTGCCAGCAGTCCCGGGACTAGCGGGAGACATGAGCAGTTCTTC

abundance: few
j_gene: TRBJ1-2
d_gene: -
v_gene: TRBV19
CDR3aa: CASTGNRVNYGYTF
CDR3nt: TGTGCCAGCACCGGAAACAGGGTTAACTATGGCTACACCTTC

abundance: -
j_gene: TRBJ2-3
d_gene: TRBD1
v_gene: TRBV4-3
CDR3aa: CASSHDSRSTGDTQYF
CDR3nt: TGCGCCAGCAGCCATGATTCCCGTTCTACAGGGGACACGCAGTATTTT

abundance: -
j_gene: TRBJ2-2
d_gene: -
v_gene: TRBV11-2
CDR3aa: CASSLDRVVYSGELFF
CDR3nt: TGTGCCAGCAGCTTAGACAGGGTCGTGTATTCCGGGGAGCTGTTTTTT

abundance: -
j_gene: TRBJ2-2
d_gene: -
v_gene: TRBV6-4
CDR3aa: CASSEDGNTGELFF
CDR3nt: TGTGCCAGCAGCGAGGACGGGAACACCGGGGAGCTGTTTTTT